Presented here are 7 T cell receptor beta chains from one specimen sequenced in a study of radiation and T cells in renal cell carcinoma. Time point indicated: baseline pretreatment blood. Treatment noted: 15 Gy SBRT to primary tumor, nephrectomy 4 weeks later. Produced via immunoSEQ multiplex PCR; TCRdb's table is partial and in-frame only. Seen here are just over 95,000 clones, approximately 86% observed once, and the top ten hold 7% to 9%. The material sequenced was blood, taken from a patient whose treatment included radiotherapy and nephrectomy. Receptors were obtained from a man aged 50 or older with renal cell carcinoma.

The chain employs TRBV4-3 and TRBJ2-3; 7 bases are shared with TRBD2. The CDR3 sequence is 16 residues long. Trimming took 0 bases from V and 6 from J; bases not matched to a gene: 9. Per germline, CDR1 LGHNA and CDR2 YSLEER. The CDR3 region is CASSQDAAGTGDTQYF. CDR3 sequence (DNA): TGCGCCAGCAGCCAAGATGCAGCGGGGACGGGGGATACGCAGTATTTT.

The chain uses TRBV28 and TRBJ2-1; 8 bases match TRBD2. Germline-derived CDR1 and CDR2 are MDHEN and SYDVKM. The CDR3 is 14 residues long. V dropped 10 bases and J dropped 3; count of bases not matched to a gene: 8. Here the CDR3 DNA reads TGTGCCACCGCCTCGGGACTAGTCTACAATGAGCAGTTCTTC. This gives the protein CATASGLVYNEQFF. The complete variable domain, with remaining parts taken from reference TRBV28 and TRBJ2-1, reads DVKVTQSSRYLVKRTGEKVFLECVQDMDHENMFWYRQDPGLGLRLIYFSYDVKMKEKGDIPEGYSVSREKKERFSLILESASTNQTSMYLCATASGLVYNEQFFGPGTRLTVL.

The sample holds a few counts of this clone. The V and J genes are TRBV7-9 and TRBJ1-1; 9 bases are shared with TRBD1. V shed 3 bases and J 4 bases; nucleotides not matched to a gene: 6. This CDR3 spans 15 amino acids. Germline V gene sequence: CDR1 SEHNR, CDR2 FQNEAQ (reference sequence). CDR3 in amino acids: CASSFPGQGFTEAFF. CDR3 bases: TGTGCCAGCAGCTTTCCGGGACAGGGTTTCACTGAAGCTTTCTTT. Full variable domain (remainder filled in from reference TRBV7-9 and TRBJ1-1): DTGVSQNPRHKITKRGQNVTFRCDPISEHNRLYWYRQTLGQGPEFLTYFQNEAQLEKSRLLSDRFSAERPKGSFSTLEIQRTEQGDSAMYLCASSFPGQGFTEAFFGQGTRLTVV.

Points on this clone: Germline and junction disagree at one end, which may indicate a read error. J is TRBJ2-7 and V is TRBV7-7, with 11 bases aligning to TRBD2. This CDR3 comprises 15 residues. Germline CDR1 is SSHAT and CDR2 is FNYEAQ (reference sequence). CDR3 sequence: CASSPRLAGPYEQYF. DNA for the CDR3: TGTGCTAGCAGCCCCAGACTAGCGGGACCCTACGAGCAGTACTTC.

The chain is built from TRBV4-1 and TRBJ1-3; D call uncertain. CDR1 MGHRA and CDR2 YSYEKL come from the germline V gene. This CDR3 has 16 amino acids. V lost 0 bases, J lost 0 bases, and 9 bases lay in between. The CDR3: CASSQDLRSSGNTIYF. The CDR3, as DNA: TGCGCCAGCAGCCAAGATCTGAGGAGCTCTGGAAACACCATATATTTT.

As for this clone: At one end, the junction sequence differs from germline, possibly due to a read error. The chain has TRBV6-5 and TRBJ2-7, with 8 bases lining up with TRBD1. The germline CDR1 and CDR2 sequences are MNHEY and SVGAGI. The CDR3 is 14 amino acids. The CDR3 region has the DNA TGTGCCAGCAGTTCCGGGACAGGACCCGCCTCAGTGCACTTC. Translation gives CASSSGTGPASVHF.

This chain joins TRBV28 and TRBJ1-5; D is perhaps TRBD1 (6 bases). Germline-derived CDR1 and CDR2 are MDHEN and SYDVKM. Trimming left V 8 bases short and J 4 bases short, with 12 bases between. The CDR3 contains 13 residues. The CDR3 spells CASGRTDNQPQHF. The CDR3 DNA reads as TGTGCCAGCGGAAGGACAGATAATCAGCCCCAGCATTTT. Based on the CDR3 plus reference TRBV28 and TRBJ1-5, the full variable domain is DVKVTQSSRYLVKRTGEKVFLECVQDMDHENMFWYRQDPGLGLRLIYFSYDVKMKEKGDIPEGYSVSREKKERFSLILESASTNQTSMYLCASGRTDNQPQHFGDGTRLSIL.